The entry that follows covers one TCR beta chain sequence. This entry comes from a study of blood T cell repertoires in COVID-19. Study at large: Samples taken during acute and convalescent COVID-19 were collected in the United States, Italy and Spain. T cells, B-cell-depleted T cells, or PBMCs provided the cDNA or gDNA that served as material.

Enrollment of patients from Seattle took place during active infection, with longitudinal follow-up. Per the authors' pipeline: How many nucleated cells were present was estimated from reference gene primer amplification. TCRdb's table, derived via immunoSEQ multiplex PCR, lists solely in-frame clones and lacks some. From that table come the V and J calls and clone size; the DNA was used to work out D and trimming. The repertoire holds 250,000 to 400,000 clones, with around 89% as singletons. The TCR originated in a woman aged 30 to 39 with COVID-19, enrolled during active disease. Sequenced sample: peripheral blood.

This CDR3 reads CASSPTVSTGFYGYTF. CDR3 in DNA: TGTGCCAGCAGCCCAACCGTCTCTACAGGGTTCTATGGCTACACCTTC. The chain links TRBV7-3 to TRBJ1-2, with D possibly matching TRBD1 (6 bases). Germline CDR1 and CDR2: SGHTA and FQGTGA. With 5 bases removed from V and 4 bases from J, the gap between germline ends came to 20 bases. The CDR3 totals 16 residues. The entire variable domain, with the rest obtained from reference TRBV7-3 and TRBJ1-2, is as follows: GAGVSQTPSNKVTEKGKYVELRCDPISGHTALYWYRQSLGQGPEFLIYFQGTGAADDSGLPNDRFFAVRPEGSVSTLKIQRTERGDSAVYLCASSPTVSTGFYGYTFGSGTRLTVV.